The entry that follows covers one T cell receptor (beta chain) sequence. Its specificity is not known. One end of the junction is discordant with germline, which a read error may explain. The source of the sample is a study of STAT5B mutations in CD4+ large granular lymphocyte leukemia. Findings and limits, study-wide: Top patient clones used TRBV06 genes more often: 8/27 versus 2/35 in controls.

The germline gives CDR1 SSHAT, CDR2 FNYEAQ (reference sequence). The CDR3 covers 15 residues. Clones were sequenced by immunoSEQ multiplex PCR, and TCRdb holds only the in-frame ones, with some missing. The table includes tens of thousands of clones, around 72% detected once. Sequences were obtained from CD4+ T cells from blood buffy coats. The chain combines TRBV7-7 with TRBJ2-2, with D possibly matching TRBD1 (6 bases). This clonotype was sampled from a human donor in good health. This CDR3 reads CASSAGQINTGELFF. In DNA, the CDR3 is TGTGCTAGCAGCGCCGGACAGATTAACACCGGGGAGCTGTTTTTT.